Listed below are T cell receptor beta chains from one sample, sequenced in a study of blood T cell repertoires in COVID-19. Clones were read by immunoSEQ multiplex PCR, and TCRdb kept only the in-frame ones, dropping some. The sample holds under 200,000 clones, more than 75% seen once. The sample taken for sequencing was peripheral blood. The receptors stem from a middle-aged man with active or convalescent COVID-19. The CDR3 runs from the conserved cysteine through the conserved F or W. Some rows mark clone size as missing; the rest say once, few, many or name a class of expanded clone.

>TRBV6-1|TRBJ2-3|-
CASSEAALMGLTDTQYF
>TRBV5-6|TRBJ1-1|-
CASSLGLGGTEAFF
>TRBV25-1|TRBJ1-1|-
CASSEGGVLMNTEAFF
>TRBV5-4|TRBJ1-1|-
CASSPGGDRGGTEAFF
>TRBV5-1|TRBJ1-1|-
CASSLADRMNTEAFF
>TRBV30|TRBJ1-4|few
CAWSRQGINEKLFF
>TRBV5-4|TRBJ1-1|-
CASSLGGGGTEAFF
>TRBV4-1|TRBJ2-7|few
CASSPQGGAYEQYF
>TRBV29-1|TRBJ1-4|once
CSVGPTGSTNEKLFF
>TRBV11-2|TRBJ1-3|-
CASSLARVFSGNTIYF
>TRBV30|TRBJ1-6|-
CAHTRTGFNSPLHF